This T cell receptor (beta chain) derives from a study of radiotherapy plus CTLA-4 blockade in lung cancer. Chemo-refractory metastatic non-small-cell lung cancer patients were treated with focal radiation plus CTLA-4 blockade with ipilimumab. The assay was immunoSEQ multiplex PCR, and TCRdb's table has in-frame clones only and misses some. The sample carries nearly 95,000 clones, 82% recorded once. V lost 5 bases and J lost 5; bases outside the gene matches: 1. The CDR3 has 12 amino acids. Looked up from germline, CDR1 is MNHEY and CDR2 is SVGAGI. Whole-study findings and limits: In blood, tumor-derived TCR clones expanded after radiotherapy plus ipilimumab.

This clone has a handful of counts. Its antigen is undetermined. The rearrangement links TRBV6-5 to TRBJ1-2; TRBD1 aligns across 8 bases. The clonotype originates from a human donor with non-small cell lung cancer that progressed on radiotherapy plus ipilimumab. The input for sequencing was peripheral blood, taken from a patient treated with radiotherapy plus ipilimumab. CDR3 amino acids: CASSRTGYGYTF. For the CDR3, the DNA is TGTGCCAGCAGTAGGACAGGGTATGGCTACACCTTC.